Listed here are 14 T cell receptor beta chains from one sample, sequenced in a study of cytomegalovirus exposure and HLA in healthy donors. Primers: 60 Vbeta forward and 13 Jbeta reverse. Profiled with immunoSEQ multiplex PCR; TCRdb holds only in-frame clones, not every one. The sample has under 300,000 clones, about four fifths seen once. The sequenced sample was PBMCs. These receptors were obtained from a middle-aged woman in good health and CMV-seropositive.

V gene TRBV5-1 combines with J gene TRBJ2-1, with D tentatively TRBD1 (5 bases). The CDR3 has 14 amino acids. V lost 0 bases and J 7 bases, leaving 11 bases between the germline ends. Per germline, CDR1 SGHRS and CDR2 YFSETQ. The CDR3 DNA sequence: TGCGCCAGCAGCTTGGAGGAAAGGGGAAATGAGCAGTTCTTC. This translates into CASSLEERGNEQFF.

V and J are TRBV7-9 and TRBJ1-2, with 7 bases aligning to TRBD1. CDR3 length equals 13 residues. Trimming at V came to 4 bases and at J to 3 bases, leaving 2 bases not matched to a gene. Germline assignment: CDR1 SEHNR and CDR2 FQNEAQ (reference sequence). This CDR3 is CASSSTGYYGYTF. Written as DNA, the CDR3 is TGTGCCAGCAGCTCGACAGGGTACTATGGCTACACCTTC.

The genes are TRBV19 and TRBJ1-5; possibly TRBD1 for D (6 bases). Germline V gene data show CDR1 as LNHDA and CDR2 as SQIVND (reference sequence). Trimming removed 5 bases at V and 5 bases at J, with 10 bases between. The CDR3 runs to 13 residues. The CDR3 region has the DNA TGTGCCAGTAGTGTGGCAGGGGATCAGCCCCAGCATTTT. Translated: CASSVAGDQPQHF. Full variable domain (outside the CDR3, taken from reference TRBV19 and TRBJ1-5): DGGITQSPKYLFRKEGQNVTLSCEQNLNHDAMYWYRQDPGQGLRLIYYSQIVNDFQKGDIAEGYSVSREKKESFPLTVTSAQKNPTAFYLCASSVAGDQPQHFGDGTRLSIL.

The chain couples TRBV30 to TRBJ1-1; no definite D call. The CDR3 extends over 13 amino acids. Germline CDR1 reads GTSNPN; CDR2 reads SVGIG (reference sequence). V dropped 5 bases and J dropped 1 base, with 11 bases sitting between them. The CDR3 nucleotides read TGTGCCTGGTCCAGTCTAGGGAACACTGAAGCTTTCTTT. Translation: CAWSSLGNTEAFF.

The J gene is TRBJ2-1, the V gene TRBV28; unclear D gene. V was pared by 0 bases and J by 5 bases, with 11 bases between. Germline V gene lookup returns CDR1 MDHEN and CDR2 SYDVKM. The CDR3 is 15 amino acids. CDR3 region: CASSLWSGPDNEQFF. Written as DNA, the CDR3 is TGTGCCAGCAGTTTATGGTCTGGGCCTGACAATGAGCAGTTCTTC.

The V call is TRBV30, the J call TRBJ2-1; possibly TRBD2 for D (5 bases). The CDR3 is 16 residues long. The germline V gene encodes CDR1 GTSNPN and CDR2 SVGIG (reference sequence). V lost 3 bases and J 0 bases, leaving 15 bases between the germline ends. DNA of the CDR3: TGTGCCTGGAGACTAGGACTCATGAGCTCCTACAATGAGCAGTTCTTC. It codes for CAWRLGLMSSYNEQFF.

This chain connects TRBV11-3 to TRBJ2-1; 8 bases are a match to TRBD1. The CDR3 runs to 15 residues. Losses at the gene ends were 1 base for V and 6 bases for J; bases not matched to a gene: 5. Germline V gene data show CDR1 as SGHNT and CDR2 as YENEEA. This CDR3 reads CASSLGQGMSNEQFF. As DNA, the CDR3 is TGTGCCAGCAGCTTAGGACAGGGGATGTCCAATGAGCAGTTCTTC. The full variable domain, in which reference TRBV11-3 and TRBJ2-1 provide the parts outside the CDR3, is EAGVVQSPRYKIIEKKQPVAFWCNPISGHNTLYWYLQNLGQGPELLIRYENEEAVDDSQLPKDRFSAERLKGVDSTLKIQPAELGDSAVYLCASSLGQGMSNEQFFGPGTRLTVL.

This rearrangement joins TRBV10-3 to TRBJ1-3; the match to TRBD1 covers 7 bases. After removal of 6 bases from V and 2 bases from J, the junction contained 4 bases not matched to a gene. Germline V gene sequence: CDR1 ENHRY, CDR2 SYGVKD. CDR3 length: 14 amino acids. CDR3 residues: CAIRGTVPGNTIYF. CDR3 DNA sequence: TGTGCCATCAGGGGGACAGTTCCTGGAAACACCATATATTTT.

The gene calls are TRBV28 and TRBJ1-3; D gene uncertain. Germline V CDR1 and CDR2: MDHEN, SYDVKM. CDR3 length: 11 amino acids. V was trimmed by 6 bases and J by 8 bases, leaving 8 bases between them. DNA of the CDR3: TGTGCCAGCAGCCCCGGTCACACCATATATTTT. This gives the protein CASSPGHTIYF.

V and J are TRBV4-3 and TRBJ2-2, with 10 nucleotides matching TRBD2. The CDR3 contains 19 residues. The germline gives CDR1 LGHNA, CDR2 YSLEER. The V gene end was trimmed by 0 bases and the J gene end by 4 bases; junction bases not matched to a gene: 11. The CDR3 DNA is TGCGCCAGCAGCCAAGATTTCTTGATTGGGACTAGCGCCACCGGGGAGCTGTTTTTT. It encodes CASSQDFLIGTSATGELFF.

Worth noting for this clone: Mismatch with germline at one junction end may stem from a read error. The chain is built from TRBV6-5 and TRBJ2-6; the D gene is possibly TRBD2 (7 bases). This CDR3 contains 16 residues. Germline V gene data show CDR1 as MNHEY and CDR2 as SVGAGI. This CDR3 reads CASSYGLGRGANGLTF. CDR3 DNA: TGTGCCAGCAGTTACGGCCTCGGTCGGGGGGCCAACGGCCTGACTTTC.

This chain links TRBV27 with TRBJ1-1; D remains unclear. The CDR3 extends over 13 amino acids. Germline values: CDR1 MNHEY, CDR2 SMNVEV (reference sequence). V gave up 0 bases and J gave up 6 bases, with 8 bases separating them. CDR3 sequence reads: CASSLSDTAEAFF. For the CDR3, the DNA is TGTGCCAGCAGTTTATCGGATACAGCTGAAGCTTTCTTT.

The V gene is TRBV7-2, the J gene TRBJ2-5; D remains unclear. Germline loops: CDR1 SGHTA, CDR2 FQGNSA. CDR3 length: 10 residues. Trimming took off 6 bases at V and 4 bases at J, with 3 bases between the two ends. The DNA for the CDR3 is TGTGCCAGCAGTCGAGAGACCCAGTACTTC. Protein: CASSRETQYF.

With respect to this clone: This CDR3 is also generated by other DNA sequences in the sample. The J gene is TRBJ1-1, the V gene TRBV7-9; a possible D gene is TRBD1 (6 bases). V was shortened by 2 bases and J by 1 base, with 8 bases between the two germline ends. The CDR3 has 14 residues. CDR1 is SEHNR, CDR2 FQNEAQ, per germline (reference sequence). CDR3: CASSLQGSNTEAFF. The CDR3 DNA sequence: TGTGCCAGCAGCTTACAGGGGTCGAACACTGAAGCTTTCTTT.